The text below deals with one T cell receptor (beta chain). The J segment lost 3 bases and the V segment lost 9 bases, leaving 6 bases of the junction unmatched. CDR3 length: 14 residues. Per the germline V gene, CDR1 is ENHRY and CDR2 is SYGVKD. This sample is drawn from a study of shared clonotypes between healthy human individuals. Sequencing used immunoSEQ multiplex PCR; TCRdb keeps in-frame clones, though not all of them. The data contain almost 750,000 clones, approximately 72% of them seen just once; the ten biggest clones take up more than 1.5%. This sequence originates from a woman in her 30s in good health. Material for sequencing was memory CD4+ T cells sorted from blood. This sample's subset: CD45RA-negative fraction. The chain is built from TRBV10-3 and TRBJ1-5; 9 positions agree with TRBD1. CDR3: CAIKGQGDNQPQHF. CDR3 nucleotides: TGTGCCATTAAGGGACAGGGAGACAATCAGCCCCAGCATTTT.